The subject of this entry is one T cell receptor beta chain. Its antigen is not identified. The CDR3 sequence is 15 residues long. Germline V gene lookup returns CDR1 SNHLY and CDR2 FYNNEI. The libraries of TRB cDNA were constructed through 5' RACE using UMI labels. TCRdb re-called the 5' RACE reads, yielding one record per CDR3 amino acid sequence without DNA. The repertoire table contains tens of thousands of distinct CDR3 sequences. The data are from a study of CXCR3-negative and CXCR3-positive naive CD8 T cells. Researchers reported sorting every CD8+ T cell subset in triplicate, roughly 290,000 cells per sort. General observations from the study: High diversity, comparable across both naive subsets, contrasted with much lower diversity in memory CD8+ cells. CXCR3-positive naive cells had more hydrophobic TRB CDR3s than CXCR3-negative naive cells. CXCR3-negative and CXCR3-positive naive cells shared comparable TRBV-TRBJ usage, but memory cells did not.

This clonotype was sampled from a human donor in good health. Some clones in this sample may be carry-over from other donors' samples. The chain has TRBV2 and TRBJ2-4; TCRdb proposes TRBD1, but this gene call is untestable without DNA. The specimen sequenced was naive CXCR3- CD8+ T cells from blood. Stated subset: CD45RO-CCR7+CD27+CD95- naive CD8+ T cells lacking CXCR3 (TNR3-). This CDR3 is CASSEAWTGGDIQYF.